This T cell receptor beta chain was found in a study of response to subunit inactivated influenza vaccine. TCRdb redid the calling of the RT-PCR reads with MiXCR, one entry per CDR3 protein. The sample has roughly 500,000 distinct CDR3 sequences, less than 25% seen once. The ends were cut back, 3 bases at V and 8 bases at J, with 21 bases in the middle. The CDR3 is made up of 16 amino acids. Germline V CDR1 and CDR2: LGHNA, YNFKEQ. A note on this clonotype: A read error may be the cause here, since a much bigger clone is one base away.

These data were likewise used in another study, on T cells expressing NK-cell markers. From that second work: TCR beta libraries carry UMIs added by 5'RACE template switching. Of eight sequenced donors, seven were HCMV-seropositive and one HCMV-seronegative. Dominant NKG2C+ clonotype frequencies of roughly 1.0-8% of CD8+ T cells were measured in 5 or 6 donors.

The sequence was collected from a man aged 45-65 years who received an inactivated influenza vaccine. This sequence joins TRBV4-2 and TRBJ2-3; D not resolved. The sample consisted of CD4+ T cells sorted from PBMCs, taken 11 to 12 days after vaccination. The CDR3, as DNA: TGTGCCAGCAGCCACCGCCAAGTATCCGCAGCAGGTACGCAGTATTTT. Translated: CASSHRQVSAAGTQYF.